The 20 T cell receptor beta chains listed next were all sequenced from one sample in a study of CD8 T cells in Susac syndrome. A quantity of about 0.45 to 1 ug RNA underwent reverse transcription using random hexamers. MiXCR was run by TCRdb on the immunoSEQ multiplex PCR reads, yielding one entry per CDR3 protein. Of over 130,000 distinct CDR3 sequences listed, more than 85% are singletons. The source material was CD4+ T cells from PBMCs. The receptor set was obtained from a human donor with Susac syndrome.

V usage is TRBV5-4 and J usage is TRBJ1-2, with 7 positions matching TRBD1. V shed 4 bases and J 5 bases; nucleotides not matched to a gene: 14. The CDR3 spans 16 residues. In germline, CDR1 is SGHNT, CDR2 YYREEE (reference sequence). CDR3 sequence (DNA): TGTGCCAGCAGCATACAATTTACAACAGGGGCTTATGGCTACACCTTC. This translates into CASSIQFTTGAYGYTF. The whole variable domain, remainder taken from reference TRBV5-4 and TRBJ1-2, is ETGVTQSPTHLIKTRGQQVTLRCSSQSGHNTVSWYQQALGQGPQFIFQYYREEENGRGNFPPRFSGLQFPNYSSELNVNALELDDSALYLCASSIQFTTGAYGYTFGSGTRLTVV.

This clonotype was seen once. The chain carries TRBV9 and TRBJ2-3; no firm D call. Trimming left V 3 bases short and J 2 bases short, with 10 bases between. This CDR3 comprises 14 residues. Looked up from germline, CDR1 is SGDLS and CDR2 is YYNGEE. CDR3 in DNA: TGTGCCAGCAGCGACAAAGGGAACACAGATACGCAGTATTTT. It yields the protein CASSDKGNTDTQYF.

This clonotype was seen just once. The chain carries TRBV7-2 and TRBJ2-1, with TRBD2 matching 10 bases. With 5 bases clipped from V and 3 bases from J, the junction kept 4 bases outside the gene matches. The CDR3 totals 15 residues. Germline CDR1 SGHTA, CDR2 FQGNSA. CDR3 sequence (DNA): TGTGCCAGCAGCGTATCTAGCGGGAGCTACAATGAGCAGTTCTTC. This sequence encodes CASSVSSGSYNEQFF.

The V and J genes are TRBV30 and TRBJ1-2, with 8 positions matching TRBD1. The CDR3 consists of 15 residues. The V segment lost 3 bases and the J segment 5 bases; nucleotides outside the gene matches: 11. Germline V gene lookup returns CDR1 GTSNPN and CDR2 SVGIG (reference sequence). The CDR3 DNA sequence: TGTGCCTGGAGGCCCCCCGGACAGGGAACATATGGCTACACCTTC. This encodes CAWRPPGQGTYGYTF.

The chain employs TRBV20-1 and TRBJ2-7, with D perhaps being TRBD1 or TRBD2 (5 bases each). Between the trimmed V and J ends, which lost 1 base and 1 base, there was a span of 14 bases. The CDR3 has 15 residues. CDR1 is DFQATT and CDR2 is SNEGSKA in the germline V gene (reference sequence). This chain's CDR3 is CSARGDRGVSYEQYF. The CDR3 DNA follows: TGCAGTGCTAGAGGCGACAGAGGGGTATCCTACGAGCAGTACTTC.

The chain couples TRBV5-1 to TRBJ1-1; no firm D call. Germline assignment: CDR1 SGHRS and CDR2 YFSETQ. CDR3 size: 14 residues. Trimming stripped 7 bases from V and 3 bases from J, with 16 bases between. CDR3 residues: CASAQNLGHTEAFF. The CDR3 bases are TGCGCCAGCGCTCAAAACTTAGGTCACACTGAAGCTTTCTTT.

The gene calls are TRBV7-3 and TRBJ2-1, with D possibly being TRBD1 or TRBD2 (7 bases each). The V gene's germline CDR1 is SGHTA and CDR2 FQGTGA. The CDR3 is made up of 14 amino acids. V was shortened by 2 bases and J by 13 bases, with 18 bases between the two germline ends. In DNA, the CDR3 is TGTGCCAGCAGCTTAGTTGAGGGGAGGGACAGACAGTTCTTC. It yields the protein CASSLVEGRDRQFF.

The chain employs TRBV9 and TRBJ2-1; 7 nucleotides match TRBD2. J was trimmed by 2 bases and V by 3 bases; bases with no gene match: 8. This CDR3 has 16 residues. Germline loops: CDR1 SGDLS, CDR2 YYNGEE. The CDR3 coding sequence is TGTGCCAGCAGCGAATTAAAGCGGGGAACCTACAATGAGCAGTTCTTC. This encodes CASSELKRGTYNEQFF.

V gene TRBV7-2 combines with J gene TRBJ2-1, with 8 bases aligning to TRBD2. V dropped 7 bases and J dropped 8; count of bases not matched to a gene: 13. Per the germline V gene, CDR1 is SGHTA and CDR2 is FQGNSA. This CDR3 is 15 amino acids long. The CDR3 protein is CASTPGGVGRYEQFF. Written as DNA, the CDR3 is TGTGCCAGCACCCCGGGAGGGGTGGGAAGGTATGAGCAGTTCTTC.

This clonotype was seen once. CDR3 amino acids: CSGGGNHNEQFF. The CDR3 coding sequence is TGCAGTGGAGGGGGGAACCACAATGAGCAGTTCTTC. The J gene is TRBJ2-1, the V gene TRBV20-1, with D perhaps assigned TRBD1 or TRBD2 (6 bases each). This CDR3 has 12 residues. Germline loops: CDR1 DFQATT, CDR2 SNEGSKA (reference sequence). Trimming stripped 7 bases from V and 5 bases from J, with 12 bases between.

The V call is TRBV28, the J call TRBJ2-7; D is possibly TRBD2 (5 bases). Between the trimmed V and J ends, which lost 3 bases and 5 bases, there was a span of 14 bases. This CDR3 has 14 residues. Germline CDR1 is MDHEN and CDR2 is SYDVKM. Here the CDR3 DNA reads TGTGCCAGCAGTTTCCCTGCCTGGGGAGACGAGCAGTACTTC. This codes for CASSFPAWGDEQYF.

This chain joins TRBV20-1 and TRBJ2-5, with no clear D. Trimming shortened V by 5 bases and J by 0 bases, and 10 bases separated the two germline ends. Germline values: CDR1 DFQATT, CDR2 SNEGSKA (reference sequence). This CDR3 region has 13 residues. The CDR3 here is CSAVRRYQETQYF. The CDR3 region has the DNA TGCAGTGCTGTTAGACGGTACCAAGAGACCCAGTACTTC.

The V gene is TRBV27, the J gene TRBJ2-7; 8 positions match TRBD1. Germline CDR1 MNHEY, CDR2 SMNVEV (reference sequence). V was pared by 6 bases and J by 2 bases, with 9 bases of the junction left unmatched. This CDR3 has 15 amino acids. The CDR3: CASSRDRGPTYEQYF. The CDR3 DNA reads TGTGCCAGCAGCCGCGACAGGGGTCCAACCTACGAGCAGTACTTC.

Note on this clonotype: Sequence at one end of the junction differs from germline and may be a read error. The chain is built from TRBV5-1 and TRBJ1-2; D ambiguous. Germline CDR1 SGHRS, CDR2 YFSETQ. The CDR3 spans 13 residues. This chain's CDR3 is CASSLGGNYGYTF. As DNA, the CDR3 is TGTGCCAGCAGTTTAGGCGGGAACTATGGCTACACCTTC.

The rearrangement joins TRBV30 to TRBJ2-3; D is ambiguous. The CDR3 length is 11 residues. V was shortened by 0 bases and J by 5 bases, with 3 bases between the two germline ends. The V gene's germline CDR1 is GTSNPN and CDR2 SVGIG (reference sequence). CDR3 nucleotide sequence: TGTGCCTGGAGTGTTAGAGATACGCAGTATTTT. Protein sequence: CAWSVRDTQYF.

This sequence joins TRBV6-2 or TRBV6-3 and TRBJ2-5; 7 bases fit TRBD1. The CDR3 is 14 amino acids. Germline trimming cut 2 bases from V and 4 bases from J; bases unmatched to any gene: 4. Germline-derived CDR1 and CDR2 are MNHEY and SVGEGT. DNA of the CDR3: TGTGCCAGCAGTTACCGGGACAGATCAGAGACCCAGTACTTC. Its translation is CASSYRDRSETQYF.

This sequence joins TRBV30 and TRBJ2-5; D is unresolved. V shed 0 bases and J shed 2 bases, with 7 bases lying between them. The CDR3 has 13 amino acids. Germline-derived CDR1 and CDR2 are GTSNPN and SVGIG (reference sequence). The CDR3: CAWSVRVQETQYF. The CDR3 DNA is TGTGCCTGGAGTGTAAGGGTACAAGAGACCCAGTACTTC.

This clonotype occurred a few times. The genes are TRBV7-2 and TRBJ1-4; D is perhaps TRBD1 (5 bases). The CDR3 is made up of 15 amino acids. Germline V gene lookup returns CDR1 SGHTA and CDR2 FQGNSA. Trimming removed 5 bases at V and 10 bases at J, with 20 bases between. DNA of the CDR3: TGTGCCAGCAGCCTCTACCGGGACCCCCGGGGAAAACTGTTTTTT. Translating it yields CASSLYRDPRGKLFF.

The V gene is TRBV4-1, the J gene TRBJ2-7; D not certain. This CDR3 is 14 amino acids long. The germline gives CDR1 MGHRA, CDR2 YSYEKL. V shed 4 bases and J shed 3 bases, with 13 bases lying between them. As DNA, the CDR3 is TGCGCCAGCAGCCGTTACGGCGGCGACTACGAGCAGTACTTC. Amino acids: CASSRYGGDYEQYF.

The V gene is TRBV30, the J gene TRBJ1-1; the D is unclear. From germline, CDR1 is GTSNPN and CDR2 SVGIG (reference sequence). The CDR3 has 10 amino acids. Trimming pared 4 bases from V and 3 bases from J, leaving 3 bases between. The CDR3 loop is CAWMDTEAFF. CDR3 DNA: TGTGCCTGGATGGACACTGAAGCTTTCTTT.